This entry lists 6 T cell receptor beta chains sequenced from one sample in a study of blood T cells in healthy people across ages. A J-beta primer mix and a sample-barcoded 5' primer were used in a second PCR of roughly 6 to 11 cycles. Each CDR3 protein is one row after TCRdb ran MiXCR on the 5' RACE reads. Among 800,000 to 1,300,000 distinct CDR3 sequences listed, almost 25% were seen once. Another study also made use of these data, one on T cells of mothers and their children.

The specimen sequenced was blood. The receptors were sampled from a girl aged 2 to 9 in good health.

The chain links TRBV6-1 to TRBJ2-5; 10 bases fit TRBD1. The DNA end lines up better with TRBJ2-1; the J call may be wrong. CDR1 MNHNS and CDR2 SASEGT come from the germline V gene. The length of the CDR3 is 15 residues. CDR3 bases: TGTGCCAGCAGTGAAGGGGACAGGGGATATAATGAGCAGTTCTTC. This codes for CASSEGDRGYNEQFF.

This chain uses TRBV7-3 with TRBJ2-3; the D call may be TRBD1 or TRBD2 (5 bases each). V shed 4 bases and J shed 2 bases, with 13 bases lying between them. This CDR3 has 15 residues. The germline V gene has CDR1 SGHTA and CDR2 FQGTGA. CDR3 nucleotides: TGTGCCAGCAGCTGGACGGGACGGAACACAGATACGCAGTATTTT. It codes for CASSWTGRNTDTQYF.

This clonotype was detected a few times. The chain recombines TRBV7-2 with TRBJ2-7; 9 nucleotides agree with TRBD2. V was clipped by 1 base and J by 4 bases; unmatched bases: 8. The germline gives CDR1 SGHTA, CDR2 FQGNSA. The CDR3 totals 16 residues. The CDR3 protein is CASSLGAGGLNYEQYF. The CDR3 DNA reads TGTGCCAGCAGCTTAGGGGCGGGGGGGCTTAATTACGAGCAGTACTTC.

Here the CDR3 DNA reads TGTGCCAGCAGCCAAGAGCCAGATGTAGGGGGGGGCGCGTTTGGAAACACCATATATTTT. Amino acids: CASSQEPDVGGGAFGNTIYF. This chain links TRBV3-1 with TRBJ1-3; D possibly corresponds to TRBD1 (6 bases). This CDR3 spans 20 amino acids. Trimming pared 0 bases from V and 3 bases from J, leaving 24 bases between. From germline, CDR1 is LGHDT and CDR2 YNNKEL (reference sequence).

The gene calls are TRBV15 and TRBJ2-4; 8 nucleotides agree with TRBD2. This CDR3 is 14 amino acids long. The V gene end was trimmed by 8 bases and the J gene end by 3 bases; junction bases not matched to a gene: 6. The germline V gene has CDR1 LNHNV and CDR2 YYDKDF (reference sequence). The CDR3 bases are TGTGCCACCTCGACGGGAGGGGACAAAAACATTCAGTACTTC. Its translation is CATSTGGDKNIQYF.

This clonotype was counted only a few times. The chain employs TRBV9 and TRBJ2-1, with TRBD1 identical over 9 bases. Germline values: CDR1 SGDLS, CDR2 YYNGEE. The V gene end was trimmed by 4 bases and the J gene end by 8 bases; junction bases not matched to a gene: 10. This CDR3 is built from 15 residues. The CDR3 nucleotides read TGTGCCAGCAGCATGTGGGACAGGGAAGGCGATGAGCAGTTCTTC. Its translation is CASSMWDREGDEQFF.